The 6 T cell receptor beta chains listed next were all sequenced from one sample in a study of OX40 agonist ivuxolimab in advanced cancers. Data came from immunoSEQ multiplex PCR; TCRdb stores just in-frame clones and leaves some out. The sample yields about 81,000 clones, under 95% seen once. This material consisted of CD4+ or CD8+ T cells sorted from blood, taken in a trial of the OX40 agonist ivuxolimab. These receptors came from an adult with an advanced solid tumor such as melanoma, head and neck, liver or kidney cancer.

The V and J genes are TRBV5-4 and TRBJ2-2; D is perhaps TRBD2 (7 bases). Trimming removed 1 base from V and 7 bases from J, with 11 bases in between. Germline V gene data show CDR1 as SGHNT and CDR2 as YYREEE (reference sequence). The CDR3 is 14 residues long. The DNA for the CDR3 is TGTGCCAGCAGCTTGTGGGGGGGCCTCGGGGAGCTGTTTTTT. Translating gives CASSLWGGLGELFF.

The rearrangement links TRBV4-1 to TRBJ1-6; a possible D gene is TRBD1 (6 bases). CDR3 length: 18 amino acids. Per the germline V gene, CDR1 is MGHRA and CDR2 is YSYEKL. Trimming took off 1 base at V and 10 bases at J, with 23 bases between the two ends. CDR3 sequence: CASSQVPPNRVRASPLHF. CDR3 DNA: TGCGCCAGCAGCCAAGTTCCCCCTAACAGGGTAAGAGCGTCACCCCTCCACTTT.

The genes are TRBV30 and TRBJ1-5; 8 bases fit TRBD1. With V trimmed by 2 bases and J by 6 bases, 12 bases remained unmatched. From germline, CDR1 is GTSNPN and CDR2 SVGIG (reference sequence). The CDR3 sequence is 16 residues long. As DNA, the CDR3 is TGTGCCTGGAGTCGAGGAGGCAGGGGGCTGGGTCAGCCCCAGCATTTT. As protein: CAWSRGGRGLGQPQHF.

The CDR3 DNA reads TGTGCCAGCAGTTACTCCCACAGTAGGGGCTACGAGCAGTACTTC. It specifies CASSYSHSRGYEQYF. The V gene is TRBV6-5, the J gene TRBJ2-7; weak D call: TRBD1 (5 bases). V dropped 0 bases and J dropped 3 bases, with 12 bases sitting between them. The CDR3 has 15 residues. Germline V lookup: CDR1 MNHEY, CDR2 SVGAGI.

The chain employs TRBV9 and TRBJ1-1, with D possibly matching TRBD1 (5 bases). Per germline, CDR1 SGDLS and CDR2 YYNGEE. CDR3 size: 16 residues. V lost 0 bases and J 0 bases, leaving 12 bases between the germline ends. The DNA for the CDR3 is TGTGCCAGCAGCGTAGCTGGGGCCACCTTGAACACTGAAGCTTTCTTT. The encoded protein is CASSVAGATLNTEAFF.

V and J are TRBV4-1 and TRBJ2-1; 15 nucleotides agree with TRBD2. V gave up 2 bases and J gave up 7 bases; unmatched junction bases: 9. Germline V gives CDR1 MGHRA, CDR2 YSYEKL. The CDR3 runs to 18 residues. CDR3 nucleotides: TGCGCCAGCAGCCAACTTCCCCCCGGGACTAGCGGGAGGAATGAGCAGTTCTTC. As protein: CASSQLPPGTSGRNEQFF.